These T cell receptor beta chains were read from a single sample in a study of regulatory T cells in long-lasting Graves disease. TCRdb independently ran MiXCR on the multiplex PCR reads; one entry per CDR3 protein. The sample lists 600,000 to 650,000 distinct CDR3 sequences; less than 20% were seen once. Separately, the same data were catalogued under a study of T cells in Graves' hyperthyroidism and ophthalmopathy.

The sequencing here drew on peripheral blood mononuclear cells (PBMCs), taken at new diagnosis, from a patient treated with antithyroid drugs. The source of these receptors is a woman aged 25 to 45 with Graves disease. CDR3s include the opening cysteine and the closing phenylalanine or tryptophan. D genes are given only for firm matches. Expanded clones get a size class; other rows say once, few or many, or leave the size out.

j_gene | abundance | d_gene | v_gene | CDR3nt | CDR3aa
TRBJ2-1 | many | - | TRBV29-1 | TGCAGCGTTCGCAAAGCGGCCGGCGGGGAGCAGAATGAGCAGTTCTTC | CSVRKAAGGEQNEQFF
TRBJ2-1 | - | TRBD1 | TRBV29-1 | TGCAGCGTTGTGGGACAGGATGCCTACAATGAGCAGTTCTTC | CSVVGQDAYNEQFF
TRBJ2-7 | few | TRBD2 | TRBV3-1 | TGTGCCAGCAGCCAAGTTGTAGTAGCGGGAGGTCGCGAGCAGTACTTC | CASSQVVVAGGREQYF
TRBJ1-2 | few | - | TRBV10-3 | TGTGCCATCCACACAGTCCCGTCCAACTATGGCTACACCTTC | CAIHTVPSNYGYTF
TRBJ1-1 | many | TRBD1 | TRBV12-3/TRBV12-4 | TGTGCCAGCAGACTACAGGGGGGCACTGAAGCTTTCTTT | CASRLQGGTEAFF
TRBJ2-5 | many | - | TRBV7-7 | TGTGCTAGCAGCACCTGGGACCGCGGGGAGACCCAGTACTTC | CASSTWDRGETQYF
TRBJ2-3 | - | TRBD2 | TRBV7-9 | TGTGCCAGCAGCCCCGGACTAGCGGGGAGCACAGATACGCAGTATTTT | CASSPGLAGSTDTQYF
TRBJ2-2 | few | - | TRBV6-1 | TGTGCCAGCAGCACACGAGACAGGAGCCGGGGCGGGGAGCTGTTTTTT | CASSTRDRSRGGELFF
TRBJ1-5 | many | - | TRBV10-3 | TGTGCCATCAGCGCCGACCCCTCCAAGGGTCGGCCCCAGCATTTT | CAISADPSKGRPQHF
TRBJ2-7 | many | - | TRBV5-1 | TGCGCCAGCAGCTCCTACAAAACCTACGAGCAGTACTTC | CASSSYKTYEQYF
TRBJ1-1 | many | - | TRBV10-3 | TGTGCCATCACCCTCGACCCGAACACTGAAGCTTTCTTT | CAITLDPNTEAFF
TRBJ2-1 | many | TRBD2 | TRBV2 | TGTGCCAGCAAGAAGAGTGGGGGGGTCCCCTACAATGAGCAGTTCTTC | CASKKSGGVPYNEQFF
TRBJ2-2 | few | - | TRBV24-1 | TGTGCCACCAGTGACCAGCGACAGGGAGGGAGGACCGGGGAGCTGTTTTTT | CATSDQRQGGRTGELFF
TRBJ2-1 | many | TRBD2 | TRBV7-2 | TGTGCCAGCAGTTTTATGGGGCTAGCGGGTAATGAGCAGTTCTTC | CASSFMGLAGNEQFF
TRBJ1-5 | many | - | TRBV2 | TGTGCCAGCAAACTCGAGAGTCAGCCCCAGCATTTT | CASKLESQPQHF
TRBJ1-1 | - | - | TRBV3-1 | TGTGCCAGCAGCCAAGAGAGGTGGACTCGGGGGAACACTGAAGCTTTCTTT | CASSQERWTRGNTEAFF
TRBJ2-5 | few | TRBD1 | TRBV20-1 | TGCAGTGCTAGAGACCCGAATGTAGGGGGCGGATATAAGGAGACCCAGTACTTC | CSARDPNVGGGYKETQYF
TRBJ1-3 | many | - | TRBV6-1 | TGTGCCAGCAGTGACGGGCAACTCTCTGGAAACACCATATATTTT | CASSDGQLSGNTIYF
TRBJ1-3 | - | - | TRBV5-1 | TGCGCCAGCAGCTTCGAGGGACAACGAAACACCATATATTTT | CASSFEGQRNTIYF
TRBJ2-3 | few | TRBD2 | TRBV10-1 | TGCGCCAGCAGTGAGTCGATGGCGGGAGTCATGTCGGATACGCAGTATTTT | CASSESMAGVMSDTQYF
TRBJ1-1 | many | - | TRBV20-1 | TGCAGTGCTAGAATGGGGGAACTGAACACTGAAGCTTTCTTT | CSARMGELNTEAFF
TRBJ2-1 | - | - | TRBV6-5 | TGTGCCAGCAGTTACCACCTGACCCTAGCTCTAAACAATGAGCAGTTCTTC | CASSYHLTLALNNEQFF
TRBJ1-4 | - | - | TRBV25-1 | TGTGCCAGCAGTCAGATCCGGACTGCTAATGAAAAACTGTTTTTT | CASSQIRTANEKLFF
TRBJ1-1 | many | - | TRBV14 | TGTGCCAGCAAATTGCCCTTCGGCGTGGCTGAAGCTTTCTTT | CASKLPFGVAEAFF
TRBJ2-7 | - | - | TRBV19 | TGTGCCAGTAGTATAAGGGGCCGGCAGGGCGCCTACGAGCAGTACTTC | CASSIRGRQGAYEQYF
TRBJ1-1 | many | - | TRBV28 | TGTGCCAGCAGTTTTCGGGGCTCAACTCTTGAAGCTTTCTTT | CASSFRGSTLEAFF
TRBJ2-7 | many | - | TRBV12-3/TRBV12-4 | TGTGCCAGCAGCCGTTTGGGCGGGTACTCCTACGAGCAGTACTTC | CASSRLGGYSYEQYF
TRBJ2-2 | many | TRBD2 | TRBV6-4 | TGTGCCAGCAGTCGGGAGGACACCGGGGAGCTGTTTTTT | CASSREDTGELFF
TRBJ1-1 | many | - | TRBV7-8 | TGTGCCAGCAGCTTAGTAGTCGGTTTCCGAACTGAAGCTTTCTTT | CASSLVVGFRTEAFF
TRBJ2-1 | - | - | TRBV5-1 | TGCGCCAGCAGTCATAATGGGTTAACAGACAATGAGCAGTTCTTC | CASSHNGLTDNEQFF
TRBJ2-7 | few | - | TRBV28 | TGTGCCAGCAGTCCAGGGGACTTAAATTACGAGCAGTACTTC | CASSPGDLNYEQYF
TRBJ1-5 | many | - | TRBV12-3/TRBV12-4 | TGTGCCAGCAGCCCTGGACAAGGAAGGCCCCAGCATTTT | CASSPGQGRPQHF
TRBJ1-3 | - | TRBD1 | TRBV19 | TGTGCCAGTACGGACAGGGGGAGAAACACCATATATTTT | CASTDRGRNTIYF
TRBJ1-1 | many | - | TRBV6-5 | TGTGCCAGCAGTTACTCGGGGGTGGGGGGCATGAACACTGAAGCTTTCTTT | CASSYSGVGGMNTEAFF
TRBJ2-1 | few | TRBD2 | TRBV6-1 | TGTGCCAGCAGTGGCCCCAAGCGGGAGCCCTCCTACAATGAGCAGTTCTTC | CASSGPKREPSYNEQFF
TRBJ2-2 | - | - | TRBV27 | TGTGCCAGCACCCCGGTTGGAGCCCTGGCTTTAAACACCGGGGAGCTGTTTTTT | CASTPVGALALNTGELFF
TRBJ2-3 | - | TRBD2 | TRBV25-1 | TGTGCCAGCCAAAGGACTAGCGGGGGACGTGGTACGCAGTATTTT | CASQRTSGGRGTQYF
TRBJ2-1 | - | TRBD2 | TRBV20-1 | TGCAGTGCTAAAGGACTAGCGGGAGGCGAGCAGTTCTTC | CSAKGLAGGEQFF
TRBJ1-1 | - | TRBD1 | TRBV6-2/TRBV6-3 | TGTGCCAGCAGTGAAGGAGGGGGCCGCACTGAAGCTTTCTTT | CASSEGGGRTEAFF
TRBJ2-3 | - | TRBD1 | TRBV5-8 | TGTGCCAGCAGCTTCCAGGGGGCGGATACGCAGTATTTT | CASSFQGADTQYF
TRBJ1-2 | many | - | TRBV2 | TGTGCCAGCAGTGGGCAGCCTCCAAACTATGGCTACACCTTC | CASSGQPPNYGYTF